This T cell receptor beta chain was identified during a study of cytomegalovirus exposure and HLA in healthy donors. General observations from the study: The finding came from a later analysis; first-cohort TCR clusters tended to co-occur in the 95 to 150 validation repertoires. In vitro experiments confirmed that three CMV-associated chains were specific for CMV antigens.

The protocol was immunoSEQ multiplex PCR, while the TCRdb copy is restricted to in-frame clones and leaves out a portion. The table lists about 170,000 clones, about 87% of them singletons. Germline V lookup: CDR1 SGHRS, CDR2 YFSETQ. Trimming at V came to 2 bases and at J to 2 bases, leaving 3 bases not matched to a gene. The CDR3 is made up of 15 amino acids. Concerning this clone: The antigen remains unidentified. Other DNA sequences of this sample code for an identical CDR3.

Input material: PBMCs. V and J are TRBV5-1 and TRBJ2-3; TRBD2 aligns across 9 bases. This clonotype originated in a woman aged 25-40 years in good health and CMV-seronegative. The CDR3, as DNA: TGCGCCAGCAGCTTAGCGGGGGGATCCACAGATACGCAGTATTTT. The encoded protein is CASSLAGGSTDTQYF.